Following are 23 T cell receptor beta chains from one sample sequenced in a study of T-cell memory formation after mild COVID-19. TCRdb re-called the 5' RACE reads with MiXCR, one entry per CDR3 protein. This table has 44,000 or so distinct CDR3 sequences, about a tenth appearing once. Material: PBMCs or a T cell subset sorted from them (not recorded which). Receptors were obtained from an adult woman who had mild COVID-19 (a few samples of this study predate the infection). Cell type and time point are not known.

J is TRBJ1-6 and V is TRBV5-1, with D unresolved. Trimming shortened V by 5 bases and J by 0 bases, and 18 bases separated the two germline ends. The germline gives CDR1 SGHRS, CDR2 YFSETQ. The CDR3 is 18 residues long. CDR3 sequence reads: CASSPAGSPSSYNSPLHF. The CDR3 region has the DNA TGCGCCAGCAGTCCGGCCGGGAGTCCTAGCTCCTATAATTCACCCCTCCACTTT.

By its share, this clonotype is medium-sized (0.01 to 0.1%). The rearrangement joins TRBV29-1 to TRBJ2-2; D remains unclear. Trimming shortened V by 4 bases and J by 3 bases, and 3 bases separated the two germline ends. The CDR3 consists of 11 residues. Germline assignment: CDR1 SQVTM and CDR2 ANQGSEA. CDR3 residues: CSVADTGELFF. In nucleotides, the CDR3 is TGCAGCGTTGCCGACACCGGGGAGCTGTTTTTT.

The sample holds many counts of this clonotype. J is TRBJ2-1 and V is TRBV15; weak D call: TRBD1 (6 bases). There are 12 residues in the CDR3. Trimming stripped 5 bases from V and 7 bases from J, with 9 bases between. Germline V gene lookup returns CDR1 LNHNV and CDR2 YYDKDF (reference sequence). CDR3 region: CATSEQGNEQFF. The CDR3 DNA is TGTGCCACCAGCGAACAGGGAAATGAGCAGTTCTTC.

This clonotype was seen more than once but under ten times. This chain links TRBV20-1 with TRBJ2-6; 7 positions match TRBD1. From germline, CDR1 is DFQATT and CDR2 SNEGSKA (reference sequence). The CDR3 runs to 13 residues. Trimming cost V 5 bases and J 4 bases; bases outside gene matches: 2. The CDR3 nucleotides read TGCAGTGCTGGACAGGTCGGGGCCAACGTCCTGACTTTC. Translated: CSAGQVGANVLTF.

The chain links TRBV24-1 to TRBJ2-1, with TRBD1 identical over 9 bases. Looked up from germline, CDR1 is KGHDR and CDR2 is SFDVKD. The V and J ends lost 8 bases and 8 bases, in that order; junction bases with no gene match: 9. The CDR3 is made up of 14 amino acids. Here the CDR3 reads CATNSGTGFDEQFF. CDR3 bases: TGTGCCACCAACTCCGGGACAGGGTTCGATGAGCAGTTCTTC.

CDR3 amino acids: CASSREYNSPLHF. The DNA for the CDR3 is TGTGCCAGCTCACGGGAATATAATTCACCCCTCCACTTT. The chain links TRBV18 to TRBJ1-6; no reliable D call. The germline V gene has CDR1 KGHSH and CDR2 LQKENI. V lost 4 bases and J lost 4, with 5 bases in between. The CDR3 totals 13 residues.

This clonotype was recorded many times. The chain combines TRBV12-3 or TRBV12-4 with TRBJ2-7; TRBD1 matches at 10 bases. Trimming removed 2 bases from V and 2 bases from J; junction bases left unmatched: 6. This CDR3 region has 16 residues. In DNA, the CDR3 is TGTGCCAGCAGTTTAACGGGACAGGGGTTTCCCTACGAGCAGTACTTC. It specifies CASSLTGQGFPYEQYF.

CDR3 sequence: CATRGGAVGTDTQYF. As DNA, the CDR3 is TGTGCCACCCGGGGGGGGGCTGTCGGGACAGATACGCAGTATTTT. This chain uses TRBV10-3 with TRBJ2-3; TRBD2 agrees at 8 bases. V shed 10 bases and J 3 bases; nucleotides not matched to a gene: 12. Germline lookup yields CDR1 ENHRY and CDR2 SYGVKD. CDR3 length: 15 amino acids.

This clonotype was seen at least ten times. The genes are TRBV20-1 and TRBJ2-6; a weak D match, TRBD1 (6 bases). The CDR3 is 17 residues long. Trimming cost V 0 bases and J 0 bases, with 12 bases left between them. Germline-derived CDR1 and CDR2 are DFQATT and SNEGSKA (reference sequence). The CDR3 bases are TGCAGTGCTAGAGATCAACAGGGACGCTCTGGGGCCAACGTCCTGACTTTC. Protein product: CSARDQQGRSGANVLTF.

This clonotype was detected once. The CDR3 coding sequence is TGTGCCAGCGCTAAGGACAGGGGGCCCTACGAGCAGTACGTC. This encodes CASAKDRGPYEQYV. V is TRBV7-2 and J is TRBJ2-7; 11 bases are a match to TRBD1. The CDR3 loop spans 14 amino acids. The germline V gene encodes CDR1 SGHTA and CDR2 FQGNSA. The J segment lost 2 bases and the V segment lost 8 bases, leaving 5 bases of the junction unmatched.

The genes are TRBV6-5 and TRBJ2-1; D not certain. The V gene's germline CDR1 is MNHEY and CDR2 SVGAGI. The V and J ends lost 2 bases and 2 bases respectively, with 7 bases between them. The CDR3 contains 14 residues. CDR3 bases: TGTGCCAGCAGTTACAGAGAAACCTACAATGAGCAGTTCTTC. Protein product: CASSYRETYNEQFF.

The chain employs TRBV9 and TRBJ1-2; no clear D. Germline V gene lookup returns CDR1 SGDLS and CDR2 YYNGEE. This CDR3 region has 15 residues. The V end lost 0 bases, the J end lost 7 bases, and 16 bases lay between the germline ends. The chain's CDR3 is CASSVGKGVRSGYTF. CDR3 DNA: TGTGCCAGCAGCGTAGGGAAGGGAGTTCGTAGTGGCTACACCTTC.

CDR3 in amino acids: CASSLTTGGGGYTF. The CDR3, as DNA: TGTGCCAGCAGCTTAACGACAGGGGGCGGTGGCTACACCTTC. The chain links TRBV7-3 to TRBJ1-2; 10 positions agree with TRBD1. V was clipped by 0 bases and J by 7 bases; unmatched bases: 2. Germline CDR1 is SGHTA and CDR2 is FQGTGA. The CDR3 is 14 residues long.

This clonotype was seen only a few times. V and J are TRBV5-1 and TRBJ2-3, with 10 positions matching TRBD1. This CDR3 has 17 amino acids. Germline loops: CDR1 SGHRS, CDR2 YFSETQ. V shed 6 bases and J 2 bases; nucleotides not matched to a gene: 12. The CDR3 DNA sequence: TGCGCCAGCAAAAAACTCCCGGGACAGGGGTACACAGATACGCAGTATTTT. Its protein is CASKKLPGQGYTDTQYF.

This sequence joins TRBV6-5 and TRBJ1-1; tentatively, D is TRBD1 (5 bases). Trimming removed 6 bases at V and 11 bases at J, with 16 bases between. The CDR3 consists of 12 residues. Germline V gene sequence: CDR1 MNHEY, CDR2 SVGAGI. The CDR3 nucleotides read TGTGCCAGCAGCCTCCGGGGGAGGGAGGCTTTCTTT. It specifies CASSLRGREAFF.

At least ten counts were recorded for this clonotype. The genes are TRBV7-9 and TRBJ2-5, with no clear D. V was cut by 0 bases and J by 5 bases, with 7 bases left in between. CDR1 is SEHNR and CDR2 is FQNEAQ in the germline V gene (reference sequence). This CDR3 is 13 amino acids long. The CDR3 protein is CASSLAGIETQYF. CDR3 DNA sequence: TGTGCCAGCAGCTTAGCTGGGATTGAGACCCAGTACTTC.

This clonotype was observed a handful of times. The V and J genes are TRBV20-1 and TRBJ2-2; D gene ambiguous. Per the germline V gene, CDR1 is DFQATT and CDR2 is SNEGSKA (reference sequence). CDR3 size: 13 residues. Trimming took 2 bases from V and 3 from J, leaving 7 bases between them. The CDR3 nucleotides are TGCAGTGCTAGATTTGACGACACCGGGGAGCTGTTTTTT. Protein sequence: CSARFDDTGELFF.

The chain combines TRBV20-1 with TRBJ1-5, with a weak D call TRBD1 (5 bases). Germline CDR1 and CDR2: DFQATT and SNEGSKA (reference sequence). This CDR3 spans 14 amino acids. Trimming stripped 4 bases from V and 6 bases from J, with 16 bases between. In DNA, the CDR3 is TGCAGTGCTACGGTCGGGGGTGAGGTTCAGCCCCAGCATTTT. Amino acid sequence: CSATVGGEVQPQHF.

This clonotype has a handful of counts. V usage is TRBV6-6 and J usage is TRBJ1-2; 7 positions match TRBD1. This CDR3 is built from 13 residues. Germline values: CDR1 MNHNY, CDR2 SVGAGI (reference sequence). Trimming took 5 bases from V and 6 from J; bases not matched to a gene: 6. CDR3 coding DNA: TGTGCCAGCAGTCAACCAGGGGGTGATGGCTACACCTTC. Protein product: CASSQPGGDGYTF.

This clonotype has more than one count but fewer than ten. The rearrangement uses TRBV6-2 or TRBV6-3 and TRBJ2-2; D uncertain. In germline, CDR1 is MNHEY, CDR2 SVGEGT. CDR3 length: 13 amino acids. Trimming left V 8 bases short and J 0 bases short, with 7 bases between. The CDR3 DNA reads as TGTGCCAGCGCTGTATCGAACACCGGGGAGCTGTTTTTT. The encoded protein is CASAVSNTGELFF.

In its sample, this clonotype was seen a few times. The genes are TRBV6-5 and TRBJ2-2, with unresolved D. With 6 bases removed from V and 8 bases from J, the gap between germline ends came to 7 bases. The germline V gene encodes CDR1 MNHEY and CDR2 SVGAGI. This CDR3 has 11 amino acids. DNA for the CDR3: TGTGCCAGCAGAGACGGGGGGGAGCTGTTTTTT. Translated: CASRDGGELFF.

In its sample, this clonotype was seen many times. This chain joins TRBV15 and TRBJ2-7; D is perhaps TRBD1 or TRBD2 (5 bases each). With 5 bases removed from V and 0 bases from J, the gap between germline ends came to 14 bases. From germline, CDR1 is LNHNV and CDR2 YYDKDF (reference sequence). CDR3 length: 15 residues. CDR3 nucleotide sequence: TGTGCCACCAGCGCCAGTCGAGGGGCCTCCTACGAGCAGTACTTC. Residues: CATSASRGASYEQYF.

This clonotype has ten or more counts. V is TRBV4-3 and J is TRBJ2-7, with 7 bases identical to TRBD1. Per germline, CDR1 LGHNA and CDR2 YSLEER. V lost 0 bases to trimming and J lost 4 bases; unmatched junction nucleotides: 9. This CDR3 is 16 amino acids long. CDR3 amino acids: CASSQDLLSGGYEQYF. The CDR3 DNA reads TGCGCCAGCAGCCAAGATTTACTCTCAGGGGGTTACGAGCAGTACTTC.